This TCR beta chain was captured in a study of T cell repertoires in cytomegalovirus infection. As for the study in general: An indication of both CMV infection and matching HLA type came from public TCR beta signatures.

TCRdb analysed the reads with MiXCR anew, one entry per CDR3 protein. In the table there are about 250,000 distinct CDR3 sequences, around 15% of which are singletons. This CDR3 region has 14 residues. CDR1 SGHTA and CDR2 FQGNSA come from the germline V gene. Trimming pared 5 bases from V and 8 bases from J, leaving 16 bases between. Overall study findings and caveats: In two of eight donors, the top clonotype was HLA-C-restricted CMV-specific. Using cumulative public TCR beta family frequency, the authors identified those who carried CMV together with the relevant HLA.

There are a few counts of this clonotype. Its matching antigen is unknown. The source is a human donor in good health (CMV status not recorded). Some clones in this sample may be carry-over from other donors' samples. The V gene is TRBV7-2, the J gene TRBJ2-1; weak D call: TRBD2 (5 bases). Sequenced: CD8+ T cells from PBMCs. The CDR3 protein is CASSRTDLAHEQFF. The DNA of the CDR3 is TGTGCCAGCAGCCGAACTGACCTAGCTCATGAGCAGTTCTTC.